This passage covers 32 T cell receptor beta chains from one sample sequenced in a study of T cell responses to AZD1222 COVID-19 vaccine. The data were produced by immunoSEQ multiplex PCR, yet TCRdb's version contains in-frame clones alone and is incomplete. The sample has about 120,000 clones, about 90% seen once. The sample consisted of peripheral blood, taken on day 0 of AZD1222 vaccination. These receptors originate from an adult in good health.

CDR3 protein: CASSGGRDSYYGYTF. The CDR3 DNA sequence: TGCGCCAGCAGCGGGGGCAGGGATTCATACTATGGCTACACCTTC. V and J are TRBV5-1 and TRBJ1-2; possibly TRBD1 for D (6 bases). V was clipped by 4 bases and J by 3 bases, with 16 bases between them. The germline V gene encodes CDR1 SGHRS and CDR2 YFSETQ. This CDR3 spans 15 amino acids.

The CDR3 DNA is TGTGCCAGCAGCCTCACTGTGGGCGCTGAAGCTTTCTTT. Translation: CASSLTVGAEAFF. The V and J genes are TRBV7-2 and TRBJ1-1; no clear D gene. The CDR3 has 13 amino acids. Trimming cost V 5 bases and J 6 bases, with 13 bases left between them. Germline V gene data show CDR1 as SGHTA and CDR2 as FQGNSA.

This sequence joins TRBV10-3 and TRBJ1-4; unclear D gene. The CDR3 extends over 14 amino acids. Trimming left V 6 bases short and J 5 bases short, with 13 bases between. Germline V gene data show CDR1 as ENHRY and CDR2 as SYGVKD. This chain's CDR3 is CAIRSEGPNEKLFF. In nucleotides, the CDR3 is TGTGCCATCAGGTCCGAAGGTCCCAATGAAAAACTGTTTTTT.

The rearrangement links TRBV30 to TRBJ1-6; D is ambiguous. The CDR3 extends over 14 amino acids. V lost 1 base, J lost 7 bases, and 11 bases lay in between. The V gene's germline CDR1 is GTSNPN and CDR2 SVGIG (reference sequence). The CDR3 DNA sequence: TGTGCCTGGAGTGCCCAGGCCGCGAATTCACCCCTCCACTTT. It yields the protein CAWSAQAANSPLHF.

The CDR3 DNA reads TGTGCCAGCAGCCGGGTCGGAGAGACCCAGTACTTC. It is translated as CASSRVGETQYF. J is TRBJ2-5 and V is TRBV3-1 (or the pseudogene TRBV3-2); D gene unclear. The length of the CDR3 is 12 residues. Germline-derived CDR1 and CDR2 are LGHDT and YNNKEL (reference sequence). V was trimmed by 4 bases and J by 4 bases, leaving 7 bases between them.

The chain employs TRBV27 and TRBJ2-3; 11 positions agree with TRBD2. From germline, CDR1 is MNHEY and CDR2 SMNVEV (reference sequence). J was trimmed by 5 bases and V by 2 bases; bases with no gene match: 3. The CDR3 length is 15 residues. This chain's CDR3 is CASSLDGLAGDTQYF. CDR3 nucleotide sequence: TGTGCCAGCAGTTTAGACGGACTAGCGGGAGATACGCAGTATTTT.

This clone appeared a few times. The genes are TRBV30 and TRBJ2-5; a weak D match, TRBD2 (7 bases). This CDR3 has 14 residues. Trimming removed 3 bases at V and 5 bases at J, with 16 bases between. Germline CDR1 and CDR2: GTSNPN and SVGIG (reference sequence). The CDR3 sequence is CAWRRVGGGETQYF. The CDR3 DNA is TGTGCCTGGAGAAGAGTGGGAGGGGGGGAGACCCAGTACTTC.

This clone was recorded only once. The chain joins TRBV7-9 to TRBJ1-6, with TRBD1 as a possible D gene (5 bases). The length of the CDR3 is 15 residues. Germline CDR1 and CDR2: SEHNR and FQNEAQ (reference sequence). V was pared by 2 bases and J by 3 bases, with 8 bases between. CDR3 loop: CASSLQGDYNSPLHF. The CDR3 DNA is TGTGCCAGCAGCTTACAGGGAGACTATAATTCACCCCTCCACTTT.

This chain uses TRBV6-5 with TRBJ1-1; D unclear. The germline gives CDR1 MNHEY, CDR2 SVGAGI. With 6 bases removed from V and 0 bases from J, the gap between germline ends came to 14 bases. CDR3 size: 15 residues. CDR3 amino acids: CASSDSGTMNTEAFF. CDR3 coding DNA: TGTGCCAGCAGCGACTCGGGCACCATGAACACTGAAGCTTTCTTT.

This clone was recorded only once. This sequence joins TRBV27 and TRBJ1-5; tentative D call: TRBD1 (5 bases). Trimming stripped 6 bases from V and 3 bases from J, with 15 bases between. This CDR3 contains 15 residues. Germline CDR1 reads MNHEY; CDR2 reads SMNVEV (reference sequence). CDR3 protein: CASRTVKGLNQPQHF. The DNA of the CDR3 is TGTGCCAGCAGGACGGTGAAGGGGCTCAATCAGCCCCAGCATTTT.

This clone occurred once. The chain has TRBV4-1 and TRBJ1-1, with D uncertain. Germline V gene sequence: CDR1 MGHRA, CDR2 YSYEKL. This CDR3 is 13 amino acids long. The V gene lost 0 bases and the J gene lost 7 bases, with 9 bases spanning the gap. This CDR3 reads CASSQEPTYEAFF. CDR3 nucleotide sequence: TGCGCCAGCAGCCAAGAGCCAACCTATGAAGCTTTCTTT.

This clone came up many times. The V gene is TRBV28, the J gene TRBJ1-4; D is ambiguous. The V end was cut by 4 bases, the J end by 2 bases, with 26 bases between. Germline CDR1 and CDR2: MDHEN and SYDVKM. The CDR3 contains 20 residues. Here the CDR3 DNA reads TGTGCCAGCAGTTACCGCTCTACAGCACCCTTATCCCCTACTAATGAAAAACTGTTTTTT. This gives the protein CASSYRSTAPLSPTNEKLFF.

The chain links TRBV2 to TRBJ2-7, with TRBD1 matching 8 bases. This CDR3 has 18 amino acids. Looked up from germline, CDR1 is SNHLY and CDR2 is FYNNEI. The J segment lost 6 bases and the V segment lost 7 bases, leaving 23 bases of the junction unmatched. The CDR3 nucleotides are TGTGCCAGCAATAATATGGGACAGGTCGCACGGGGGTCCGGCGAGCAGTACTTC. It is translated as CASNNMGQVARGSGEQYF. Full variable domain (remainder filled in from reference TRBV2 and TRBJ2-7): EPEVTQTPSHQVTQMGQEVILRCVPISNHLYFYWYRQILGQKVEFLVSFYNNEISEKSEIFDDQFSVERPDGSNFTLKIRSTKLEDSAMYFCASNNMGQVARGSGEQYFGPGTRLTVT.

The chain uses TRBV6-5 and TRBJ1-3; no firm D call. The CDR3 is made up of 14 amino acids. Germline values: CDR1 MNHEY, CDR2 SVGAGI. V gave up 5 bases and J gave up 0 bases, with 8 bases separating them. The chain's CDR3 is CASSPQSSGNTIYF. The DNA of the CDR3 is TGTGCCAGCAGTCCTCAGAGCTCTGGAAACACCATATATTTT.

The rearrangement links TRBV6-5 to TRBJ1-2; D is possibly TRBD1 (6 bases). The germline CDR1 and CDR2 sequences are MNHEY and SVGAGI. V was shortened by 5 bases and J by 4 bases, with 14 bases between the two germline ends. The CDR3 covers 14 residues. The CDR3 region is CASSQGSFGYGYTF. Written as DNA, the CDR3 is TGTGCCAGCAGTCAGGGGAGCTTCGGCTATGGCTACACCTTC.

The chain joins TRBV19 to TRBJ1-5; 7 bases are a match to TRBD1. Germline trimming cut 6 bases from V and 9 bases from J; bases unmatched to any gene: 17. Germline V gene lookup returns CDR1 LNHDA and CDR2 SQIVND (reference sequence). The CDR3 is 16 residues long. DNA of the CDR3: TGTGCCAGTAGCCCGGAATTTTCGACAGGGTTTCGGCCCCAGCATTTT. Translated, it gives CASSPEFSTGFRPQHF.

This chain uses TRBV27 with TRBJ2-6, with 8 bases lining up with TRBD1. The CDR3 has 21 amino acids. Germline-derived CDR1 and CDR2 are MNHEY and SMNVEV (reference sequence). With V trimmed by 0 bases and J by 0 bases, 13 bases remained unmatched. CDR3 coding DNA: TGTGCCAGCAGTTTATCGCCCGACTTGGGGACAGGATCCTCTGGGGCCAACGTCCTGACTTTC. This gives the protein CASSLSPDLGTGSSGANVLTF.

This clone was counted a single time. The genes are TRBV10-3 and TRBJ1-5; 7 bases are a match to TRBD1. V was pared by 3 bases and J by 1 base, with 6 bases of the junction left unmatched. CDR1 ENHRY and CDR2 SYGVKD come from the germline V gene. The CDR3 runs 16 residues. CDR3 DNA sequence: TGTGCCATCAGTGACACAGGGGAGGGAAGCAATCAGCCCCAGCATTTT. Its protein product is CAISDTGEGSNQPQHF.

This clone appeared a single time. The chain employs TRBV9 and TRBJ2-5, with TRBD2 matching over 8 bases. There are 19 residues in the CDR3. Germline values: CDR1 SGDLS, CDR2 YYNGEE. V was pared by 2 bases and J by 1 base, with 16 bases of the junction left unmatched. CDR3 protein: CASSVGPMGRGGGQETQYF. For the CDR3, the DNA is TGTGCCAGCAGCGTTGGCCCCATGGGACGGGGGGGTGGCCAAGAGACCCAGTACTTC.

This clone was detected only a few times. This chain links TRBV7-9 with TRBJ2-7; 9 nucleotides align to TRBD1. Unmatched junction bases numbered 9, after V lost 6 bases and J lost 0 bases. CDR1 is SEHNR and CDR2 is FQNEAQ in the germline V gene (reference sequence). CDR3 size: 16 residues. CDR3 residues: CASSQTGTGPSYEQYF. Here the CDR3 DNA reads TGTGCCAGCAGTCAAACCGGGACAGGGCCCTCCTACGAGCAGTACTTC.

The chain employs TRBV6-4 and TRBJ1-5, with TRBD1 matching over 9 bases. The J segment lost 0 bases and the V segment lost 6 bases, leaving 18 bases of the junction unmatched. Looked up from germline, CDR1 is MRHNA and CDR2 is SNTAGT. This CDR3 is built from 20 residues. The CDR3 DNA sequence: TGTGCCAGCAGCATTATATCCCCCCGGGACAGGGAAAATAGCAATCAGCCCCAGCATTTT. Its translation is CASSIISPRDRENSNQPQHF.

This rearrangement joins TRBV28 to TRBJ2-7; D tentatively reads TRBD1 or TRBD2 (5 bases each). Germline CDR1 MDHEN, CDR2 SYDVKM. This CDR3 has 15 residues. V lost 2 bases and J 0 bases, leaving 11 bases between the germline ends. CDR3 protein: CASSLTPGPSYEQYF. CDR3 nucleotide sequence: TGTGCCAGCAGTTTAACCCCGGGACCCTCCTACGAGCAGTACTTC.

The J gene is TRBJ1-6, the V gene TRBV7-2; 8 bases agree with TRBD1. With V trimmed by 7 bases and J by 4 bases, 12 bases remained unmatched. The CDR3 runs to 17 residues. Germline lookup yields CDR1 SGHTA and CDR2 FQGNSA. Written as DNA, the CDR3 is TGTGCCAGCACCGCTGACAGGGGAATCCGTTATAATTCACCCCTCCACTTT. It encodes CASTADRGIRYNSPLHF.

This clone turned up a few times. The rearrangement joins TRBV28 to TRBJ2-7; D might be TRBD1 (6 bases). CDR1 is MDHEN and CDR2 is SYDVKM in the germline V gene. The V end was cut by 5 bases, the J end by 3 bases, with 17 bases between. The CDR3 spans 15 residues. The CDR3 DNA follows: TGTGCCAGCAGTGTTTGGGGTTGGGGGCTCTACGAGCAGTACTTC. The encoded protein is CASSVWGWGLYEQYF. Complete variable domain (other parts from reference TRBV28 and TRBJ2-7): DVKVTQSSRYLVKRTGEKVFLECVQDMDHENMFWYRQDPGLGLRLIYFSYDVKMKEKGDIPEGYSVSREKKERFSLILESASTNQTSMYLCASSVWGWGLYEQYFGPGTRLTVT.

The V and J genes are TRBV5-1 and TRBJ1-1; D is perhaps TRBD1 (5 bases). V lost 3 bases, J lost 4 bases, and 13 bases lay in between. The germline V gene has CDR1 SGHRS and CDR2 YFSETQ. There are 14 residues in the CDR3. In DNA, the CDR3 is TGCGCCAGCAGCTCGGGTCGCCAGGGCACTGAAGCTTTCTTT. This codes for CASSSGRQGTEAFF. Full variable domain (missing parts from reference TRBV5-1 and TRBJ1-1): KAGVTQTPRYLIKTRGQQVTLSCSPISGHRSVSWYQQTPGQGLQFLFEYFSETQRNKGNFPGRFSGRQFSNSRSEMNVSTLELGDSALYLCASSSGRQGTEAFFGQGTRLTVV.

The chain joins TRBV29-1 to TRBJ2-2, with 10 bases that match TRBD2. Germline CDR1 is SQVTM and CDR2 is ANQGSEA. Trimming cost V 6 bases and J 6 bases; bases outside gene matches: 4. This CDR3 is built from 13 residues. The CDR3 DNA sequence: TGCAGCGTCGGGACTAGCGATGCCGGGGAGCTGTTTTTT. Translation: CSVGTSDAGELFF.

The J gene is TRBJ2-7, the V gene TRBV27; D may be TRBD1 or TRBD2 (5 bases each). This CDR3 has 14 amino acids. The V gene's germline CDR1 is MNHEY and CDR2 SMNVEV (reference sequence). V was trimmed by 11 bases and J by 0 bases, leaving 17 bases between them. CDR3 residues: CAVCLGAISYEQYF. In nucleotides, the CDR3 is TGTGCCGTATGTCTCGGGGCCATCTCCTACGAGCAGTACTTC.

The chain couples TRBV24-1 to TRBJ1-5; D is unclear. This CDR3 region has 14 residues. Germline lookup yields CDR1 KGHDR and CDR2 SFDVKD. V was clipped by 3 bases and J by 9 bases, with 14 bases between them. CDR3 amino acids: CATSDMGGWGPQHF. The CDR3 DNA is TGTGCCACCAGTGATATGGGAGGATGGGGGCCCCAGCATTTT.

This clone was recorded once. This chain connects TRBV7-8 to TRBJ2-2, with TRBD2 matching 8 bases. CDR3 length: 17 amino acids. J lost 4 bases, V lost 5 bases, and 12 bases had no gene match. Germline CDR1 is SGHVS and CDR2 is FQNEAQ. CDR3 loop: CASSQPGAGGGTGELFF. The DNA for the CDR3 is TGTGCCAGCAGCCAGCCCGGGGCGGGAGGCGGCACCGGGGAGCTGTTTTTT.

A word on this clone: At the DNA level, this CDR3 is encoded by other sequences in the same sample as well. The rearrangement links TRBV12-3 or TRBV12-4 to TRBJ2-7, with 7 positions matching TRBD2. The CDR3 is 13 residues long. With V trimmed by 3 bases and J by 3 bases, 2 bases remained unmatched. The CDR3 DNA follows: TGTGCCAGCAGTTTGGCGGGAGACTACGAGCAGTACTTC. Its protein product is CASSLAGDYEQYF.

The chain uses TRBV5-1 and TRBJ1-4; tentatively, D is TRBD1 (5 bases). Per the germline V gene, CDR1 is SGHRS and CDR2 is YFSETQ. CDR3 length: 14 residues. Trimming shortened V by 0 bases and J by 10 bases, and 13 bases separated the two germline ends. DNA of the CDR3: TGCGCCAGCAGCTTGGATCAGGGACGGCGAAAACTGTTTTTT. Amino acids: CASSLDQGRRKLFF.

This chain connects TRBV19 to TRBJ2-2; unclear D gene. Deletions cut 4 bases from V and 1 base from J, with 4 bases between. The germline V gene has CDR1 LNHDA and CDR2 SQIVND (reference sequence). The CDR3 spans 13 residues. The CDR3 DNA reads TGTGCCAGTAGTAGCGTGAACACCGGGGAGCTGTTTTTT. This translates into CASSSVNTGELFF.